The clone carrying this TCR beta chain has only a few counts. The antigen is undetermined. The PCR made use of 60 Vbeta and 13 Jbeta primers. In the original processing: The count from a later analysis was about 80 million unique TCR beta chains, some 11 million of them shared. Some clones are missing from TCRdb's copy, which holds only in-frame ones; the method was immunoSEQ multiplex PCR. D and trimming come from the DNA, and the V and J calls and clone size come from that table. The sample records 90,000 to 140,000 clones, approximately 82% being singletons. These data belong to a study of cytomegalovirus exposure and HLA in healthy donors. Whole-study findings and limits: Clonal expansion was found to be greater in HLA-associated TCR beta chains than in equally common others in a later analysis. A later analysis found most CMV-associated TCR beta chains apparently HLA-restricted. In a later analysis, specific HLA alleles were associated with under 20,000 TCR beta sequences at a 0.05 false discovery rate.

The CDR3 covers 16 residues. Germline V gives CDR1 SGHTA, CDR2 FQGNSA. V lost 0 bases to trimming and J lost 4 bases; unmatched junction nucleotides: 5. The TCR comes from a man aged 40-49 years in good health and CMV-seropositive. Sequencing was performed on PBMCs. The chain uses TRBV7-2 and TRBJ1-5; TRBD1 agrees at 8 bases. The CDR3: CASSLAGRGRNQPQHF. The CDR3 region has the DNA TGTGCCAGCAGCTTAGCTGGCAGGGGGCGTAATCAGCCCCAGCATTTT.